These 14 T cell receptor beta chains originate from one sample sequenced in a study of siplizumab effects on memory and regulatory T cells. The assay was immunoSEQ multiplex PCR, and TCRdb's table has in-frame clones only and misses some. The table has 90,000 to 110,000 clones, about 90% seen once. The source material was Tregs sorted from blood. The receptors come from a human donor in good health.

V gene TRBV9 combines with J gene TRBJ2-5; D is uncertain. This CDR3 is 14 amino acids long. Germline CDR1 and CDR2: SGDLS and YYNGEE. The V end lost 4 bases, the J end lost 4 bases, and 14 bases lay between the germline ends. CDR3 DNA: TGTGCCAGCAGCTCCCGATCCCTCGGAGAGACCCAGTACTTC. Residues: CASSSRSLGETQYF.

The genes are TRBV7-6 and TRBJ2-7; the D gene could be TRBD1 or TRBD2 (5 bases each). CDR1 and CDR2 from the germline V gene are SGHVS and FNYEAQ. The CDR3 sequence is 13 residues long. Trimming stripped 4 bases from V and 6 bases from J, with 13 bases between. This chain's CDR3 is CASSWDGWGEQYF. In DNA, the CDR3 is TGTGCCAGCAGCTGGGACGGCTGGGGCGAGCAGTACTTC.

The chain joins TRBV5-6 to TRBJ1-4, with a tentative D call TRBD1 (5 bases). Germline assignment: CDR1 SGHDT and CDR2 YYEEEE. The CDR3 consists of 13 residues. Trimming removed 0 bases at V and 8 bases at J, with 8 bases between. The CDR3 protein is CASSLAGAEKLFF. The CDR3 nucleotides read TGTGCCAGCAGCTTGGCCGGGGCCGAAAAACTGTTTTTT. Full variable domain (outside the CDR3, taken from reference TRBV5-6 and TRBJ1-4): DAGVTQSPTHLIKTRGQQVTLRCSPKSGHDTVSWYQQALGQGPQFIFQYYEEEERQRGNFPDRFSGHQFPNYSSELNVNALLLGDSALYLCASSLAGAEKLFFGSGTQLSVL.

The CDR3 bases are TGTGCCAGCCGCCTCTCTGGGGCCAACGTCCTGACTTTC. Amino acid sequence: CASRLSGANVLTF. This chain joins TRBV7-3 and TRBJ2-6, with D uncertain. Between the trimmed V and J ends, which lost 8 bases and 0 bases, there was a span of 5 bases. The CDR3 covers 13 residues. CDR1 and CDR2 (germline): SGHTA, FQGTGA.

The gene calls are TRBV7-9 and TRBJ2-3; the match to TRBD2 covers 9 bases. The CDR3 covers 18 residues. The germline CDR1 and CDR2 sequences are SEHNR and FQNEAQ (reference sequence). After removal of 0 bases from V and 1 base from J, the junction contained 8 bases not matched to a gene. This chain's CDR3 is CASSLAGGRAVGTDTQYF. Written as DNA, the CDR3 is TGTGCCAGCAGCTTAGCCGGCGGGAGGGCCGTCGGCACAGATACGCAGTATTTT.

The chain has TRBV29-1 and TRBJ2-5, with D perhaps matching TRBD2 (6 bases). The CDR3 runs 12 residues. In germline, CDR1 is SQVTM, CDR2 ANQGSEA. The DNA for the CDR3 is TGCAGTGGGCGGGGAGGCCAAGAGACCCAGTACTTC. Translated, it gives CSGRGGQETQYF.

A single count supports this clone. The rearrangement links TRBV5-1 to TRBJ1-3; the D gene is possibly TRBD1 (6 bases). The CDR3 contains 14 residues. Trimming removed 4 bases from V and 2 bases from J, with 10 bases in between. Germline loops: CDR1 SGHRS, CDR2 YFSETQ. The CDR3 sequence is CASSPRTAGNTIYF. The CDR3 DNA reads TGCGCCAGCAGCCCGCGGACAGCTGGAAACACCATATATTTT. The variable domain in full, completed from reference TRBV5-1 and TRBJ1-3, reads KAGVTQTPRYLIKTRGQQVTLSCSPISGHRSVSWYQQTPGQGLQFLFEYFSETQRNKGNFPGRFSGRQFSNSRSEMNVSTLELGDSALYLCASSPRTAGNTIYFGEGSWLTVV.

The chain is built from TRBV19 and TRBJ1-5; TRBD1 matches at 7 bases. CDR1 and CDR2 (germline): LNHDA, SQIVND (reference sequence). The ends lost 7 bases at V and 7 bases at J; junction bases unmatched: 10. This CDR3 is 14 amino acids long. CDR3 DNA sequence: TGTGCCAGTATTAGAACAGGGGAGAGACAGCCCCAGCATTTT. It specifies CASIRTGERQPQHF.

The rearrangement uses TRBV5-1 and TRBJ2-3; a weak D match, TRBD2 (5 bases). This CDR3 comprises 15 residues. The germline V and J ends were trimmed by 0 bases and 2 bases, with 10 bases remaining between them. Per germline, CDR1 SGHRS and CDR2 YFSETQ. The CDR3 bases are TGCGCCAGCAGCTTGGCAGCGGCTAACACAGATACGCAGTATTTT. This gives the protein CASSLAAANTDTQYF.

V usage is TRBV7-2 and J usage is TRBJ1-2; D remains unclear. This CDR3 comprises 14 residues. Germline V gives CDR1 SGHTA, CDR2 FQGNSA. V was clipped by 0 bases and J by 5 bases, with 10 bases between them. The CDR3 DNA follows: TGTGCCAGCAGCTTAGCGGGGTTGATGTATGGCTACACCTTC. Translation: CASSLAGLMYGYTF.

The rearrangement uses TRBV5-6 and TRBJ2-3; D remains unclear. Per the germline V gene, CDR1 is SGHDT and CDR2 is YYEEEE. This CDR3 is 17 amino acids long. V lost 2 bases to trimming and J lost 0 bases, with 16 bases between them. The CDR3 here is CASSFLRDTTSTDTQYF. CDR3 sequence (DNA): TGTGCCAGCAGCTTCCTGAGAGATACGACCAGCACAGATACGCAGTATTTT.

This chain links TRBV12-5 with TRBJ1-1, with TRBD1 as a possible D gene (5 bases). This CDR3 has 11 residues. V shed 5 bases and J shed 11 bases, with 12 bases lying between them. CDR1 is LGHNT and CDR2 is FRNRAP in the germline V gene. The CDR3 region has the DNA TGTGCTAGTGGTCCCGGCCGGGGCGCTTTCTTT. Residues: CASGPGRGAFF. The variable domain in full, completed from reference TRBV12-5 and TRBJ1-1, reads DARVTQTPRHKVTEMGQEVTMRCQPILGHNTVFWYRQTMMQGLELLAYFRNRAPLDDSGMPKDRFSAEMPDATLATLKIQPSEPRDSAVYFCASGPGRGAFFGQGTRLTVV.

The chain carries TRBV5-4 and TRBJ2-5; D is undetermined. Germline CDR1 is SGHNT and CDR2 is YYREEE (reference sequence). Deletions cut 4 bases from V and 2 bases from J, with 9 bases between. This CDR3 is built from 13 residues. The CDR3 DNA follows: TGTGCCAGCAGCATTCCAGGTCAAGAGACCCAGTACTTC. Amino acids: CASSIPGQETQYF.

V usage is TRBV5-1 and J usage is TRBJ1-2; D perhaps matches TRBD1 (5 bases). The V gene lost 4 bases and the J gene lost 8 bases, with 18 bases spanning the gap. This CDR3 has 14 residues. Germline V lookup: CDR1 SGHRS, CDR2 YFSETQ. The DNA of the CDR3 is TGCGCCAGCAGCCCCGGCACCAGGGCGGGCGGCTACACCTTC. Protein product: CASSPGTRAGGYTF.